A single sample gave rise to the 29 T cell receptor beta chains below, sequenced in a study of cytomegalovirus exposure and HLA in healthy donors. The PCR used 60 Vbeta and 13 Jbeta primers. Method: immunoSEQ multiplex PCR; TCRdb's copy keeps in-frame clones and lacks some. The sample contains 150,000 or so clones, approximately 79% of which appear only once. Material for sequencing was PBMCs. Receptor source: a man in his forties in good health and CMV-seropositive.

CDR3 sequence (DNA): TGCGCCAGCAGCTTGGCCAGGATAGGTCAGAACACCGGGGAGCTGTTTTTT. Encoded protein: CASSLARIGQNTGELFF. The chain joins TRBV5-1 to TRBJ2-2; D remains unclear. CDR1 and CDR2 (germline): SGHRS, YFSETQ. V was trimmed by 0 bases and J by 1 base, leaving 13 bases between them. The length of the CDR3 is 17 residues.

A remark on this clone: The junction shows a germline mismatch at one end, possibly a read error. The V call is TRBV7-7, the J call TRBJ2-5; tentatively, D is TRBD1 (5 bases). From germline, CDR1 is SSHAT and CDR2 FNYEAQ (reference sequence). The CDR3 consists of 14 residues. The CDR3 is CASSLGASQETQYF. The CDR3 region has the DNA TGTGCTAGCAGCTTAGGGGCCAGCCAAGAGACCCAGTACTTC. The full variable domain, with the rest looked up from reference TRBV7-7 and TRBJ2-5, is GAGVSQSPRYKVTKRGQDVTLRCDPISSHATLYWYQQALGQGPEFLTYFNYEAQPDKSGLPSDRFSAERPEGSISTLTIQRTEQRDSAMYRCASSLGASQETQYFGPGTRLLVL.

This chain links TRBV5-5 with TRBJ2-5, with 8 bases matching TRBD1. Trimming took 4 bases from V and 5 from J; bases not matched to a gene: 7. The CDR3 totals 14 residues. CDR1 is SGHKS and CDR2 is YYEKEE in the germline V gene (reference sequence). The CDR3: CASSPDRGGETQYF. In nucleotides, the CDR3 is TGTGCCAGCAGCCCTGACAGGGGAGGCGAGACCCAGTACTTC.

This rearrangement joins TRBV4-2 to TRBJ2-7; TRBD2 aligns across 12 bases. CDR3 size: 19 residues. CDR1 and CDR2 from the germline V gene are LGHNA and YNFKEQ. V shed 0 bases and J 2 bases; nucleotides not matched to a gene: 11. As DNA, the CDR3 is TGTGCCAGCAGCCAAGAACCAAGCTCTAGCGGGGGGGCGGCCTACGAGCAGTACTTC. Protein sequence: CASSQEPSSSGGAAYEQYF.

The gene calls are TRBV25-1 and TRBJ1-1, with a possible D match to TRBD1 (6 bases). V lost 2 bases and J lost 3, with 19 bases in between. The CDR3 is 17 residues long. Per the germline V gene, CDR1 is MGHDK and CDR2 is SYGVNS. The CDR3 loop is CASSEGGFGGADTEAFF. The CDR3 nucleotides are TGTGCCAGCAGTGAAGGGGGGTTTGGGGGGGCGGACACTGAAGCTTTCTTT.

The rearrangement links TRBV6-1 to TRBJ1-2; maybe TRBD1 (5 bases). Trimming pared 0 bases from V and 5 bases from J, leaving 10 bases between. CDR1 is MNHNS, CDR2 SASEGT, per germline. The length of the CDR3 is 14 residues. CDR3 amino acids: CASSEAKGLYGYTF. CDR3 nucleotides: TGTGCCAGCAGTGAAGCCAAGGGACTTTATGGCTACACCTTC.

CDR3 nucleotide sequence: TGCGCCAGCAGCTCTTCAGGGTATGGGGCCAACGTCCTGACTTTC. Translating it yields CASSSSGYGANVLTF. The genes are TRBV5-1 and TRBJ2-6, with D possibly being TRBD1 (5 bases). The CDR3 covers 15 residues. Germline V CDR1 and CDR2: SGHRS, YFSETQ. The V end lost 3 bases, the J end lost 3 bases, and 10 bases lay between the germline ends.

The chain uses TRBV27 and TRBJ2-3; TRBD2 matches 8 bases. After removal of 8 bases from V and 5 bases from J, the junction contained 15 bases not matched to a gene. The CDR3 runs 16 residues. Germline CDR1 reads MNHEY; CDR2 reads SMNVEV (reference sequence). CDR3 DNA sequence: TGTGCCAGCCTACCAGCCGCGGGGGGTGTTGGAGATACGCAGTATTTT. This codes for CASLPAAGGVGDTQYF.

The rearrangement links TRBV19 to TRBJ1-1, with unresolved D. Trimming stripped 0 bases from V and 2 bases from J, with 4 bases between. This CDR3 spans 13 amino acids. Germline CDR1 and CDR2: LNHDA and SQIVND (reference sequence). CDR3 bases: TGTGCCAGTAGTATAGATTATAACACTGAAGCTTTCTTT. Its translation: CASSIDYNTEAFF.

The rearrangement joins TRBV27 to TRBJ2-5, with D unclear. The germline V gene has CDR1 MNHEY and CDR2 SMNVEV (reference sequence). The CDR3 runs to 14 residues. V lost 2 bases and J lost 2, with 9 bases in between. This CDR3 reads CASSLVGLQETQYF. DNA for the CDR3: TGTGCCAGCAGTTTAGTCGGGTTACAAGAGACCCAGTACTTC.

The chain couples TRBV6-5 to TRBJ1-2; D unresolved. Germline assignment: CDR1 MNHEY and CDR2 SVGAGI. Trimming stripped 2 bases from V and 6 bases from J, with 7 bases between. The CDR3 has 12 residues. CDR3 nucleotides: TGTGCCAGCAGTTACGGGCAGAATGGCTACACCTTC. Protein sequence: CASSYGQNGYTF.

In this sample, this clone turned up once. The gene calls are TRBV14 and TRBJ1-1; 7 bases match TRBD1. With V trimmed by 1 base and J by 3 bases, 2 bases remained unmatched. This CDR3 comprises 14 residues. CDR1 and CDR2 (germline): SGHDN, FVKESK. The CDR3, as DNA: TGTGCCAGCAGCCAAGGCAGGGGGTACACTGAAGCTTTCTTT. Protein product: CASSQGRGYTEAFF. The complete variable domain, with remaining parts taken from reference TRBV14 and TRBJ1-1, reads EAGVTQFPSHSVIEKGQTVTLRCDPISGHDNLYWYRRVMGKEIKFLLHFVKESKQDESGMPNNRFLAERTGGTYSTLKVQPAELEDSGVYFCASSQGRGYTEAFFGQGTRLTVV.

The genes are TRBV29-1 and TRBJ1-4, with D uncertain. The CDR3 has 13 residues. CDR1 SQVTM and CDR2 ANQGSEA come from the germline V gene. Trimming left V 8 bases short and J 7 bases short, with 17 bases between. The DNA of the CDR3 is TGCAGCCCCCGGGAAGTGAGGAGTGAAAAACTGTTTTTT. Amino acid sequence: CSPREVRSEKLFF.

This clone occurred once. The V and J genes are TRBV27 and TRBJ1-6, with 9 bases identical to TRBD1. J was trimmed by 2 bases and V by 3 bases; bases with no gene match: 8. The V gene's germline CDR1 is MNHEY and CDR2 SMNVEV (reference sequence). This CDR3 contains 18 residues. The CDR3 nucleotides read TGTGCCAGCAGTTTGGACAGGGGTTTAAATACCTATAATTCACCCCTCCACTTT. Its protein is CASSLDRGLNTYNSPLHF.

This rearrangement joins TRBV4-1 to TRBJ1-6; D possibly corresponds to TRBD1 (6 bases). The CDR3 is 18 residues long. CDR1 is MGHRA, CDR2 YSYEKL, per germline. V was shortened by 3 bases and J by 5 bases, with 20 bases between the two germline ends. For the CDR3, the DNA is TGCGCCAGCAGCCAGCTCATACAGGGTTCGGTGGATAATTCACCCCTCCACTTT. Its protein product is CASSQLIQGSVDNSPLHF.

CDR3 sequence: CASSLPRLGGGWDEKLFF. CDR3 DNA sequence: TGTGCCAGCAGCTTACCAAGGCTGGGGGGGGGCTGGGATGAAAAACTGTTTTTT. The chain joins TRBV7-9 to TRBJ1-4, with D tentatively TRBD1 (6 bases). The ends were cut back, 2 bases at V and 6 bases at J, with 22 bases in the middle. Germline CDR1 SEHNR, CDR2 FQNEAQ (reference sequence). The CDR3 runs to 18 residues.

The rearrangement uses TRBV4-1 and TRBJ2-7, with TRBD1 matching over 8 bases. The CDR3 is made up of 15 amino acids. Germline CDR1 is MGHRA and CDR2 is YSYEKL. Trimming took 0 bases from V and 3 from J; bases not matched to a gene: 4. The CDR3 loop reads CASSQERQGRYEQYF. In DNA form, the CDR3 reads TGCGCCAGCAGCCAAGAGAGACAGGGGCGCTACGAGCAGTACTTC.

This chain uses TRBV7-2 with TRBJ2-7; D is unclear. The CDR3 has 13 amino acids. Per germline, CDR1 SGHTA and CDR2 FQGNSA. V dropped 4 bases and J dropped 6 bases, with 13 bases sitting between them. In nucleotides, the CDR3 is TGTGCCAGCAGCTCAGTGCCCGTCCGCGAGCAGTACTTC. This gives the protein CASSSVPVREQYF.

The V call is TRBV5-1, the J call TRBJ1-2; D gene unclear. Trimming pared 4 bases from V and 8 bases from J, leaving 18 bases between. CDR3 length equals 14 residues. Germline lookup yields CDR1 SGHRS and CDR2 YFSETQ. The CDR3 sequence: CASSPGRSPSGYTF. Here the CDR3 DNA reads TGCGCCAGCAGCCCGGGTAGAAGTCCCTCCGGCTACACCTTC.

There are a few counts of this clone. The identical CDR3 is also encoded by other nucleotide sequences in the sample. The chain couples TRBV6-1 to TRBJ1-5; 9 nucleotides align to TRBD1. This CDR3 region has 15 residues. Germline V CDR1 and CDR2: MNHNS, SASEGT. Trimming at V came to 4 bases and at J to 6 bases, leaving 7 bases not matched to a gene. Written as DNA, the CDR3 is TGTGCCAGCAGTGCGACGACAGGGGGAGGTCAGCCCCAGCATTTT. It specifies CASSATTGGGQPQHF.

This chain uses TRBV7-9 with TRBJ2-5; D is perhaps TRBD2 (7 bases). The end of the DNA is better explained by TRBJ2-7, so the J call may be wrong. Germline CDR1 and CDR2: SEHNR and FQNEAQ (reference sequence). The CDR3 spans 16 residues. The CDR3 nucleotides read TGTGCCAGCAGCGACTACGGGGGGCAGAGCTCCTACGAGCAGTACTTC. It translates to CASSDYGGQSSYEQYF.

This chain connects TRBV9 to TRBJ2-7, with 9 bases lining up with TRBD2. Germline V gene data show CDR1 as SGDLS and CDR2 as YYNGEE. The J segment lost 3 bases and the V segment lost 0 bases, leaving 1 base of the junction unmatched. The CDR3 is made up of 14 amino acids. The CDR3 is CASSVASGDYEQYF. The CDR3 region has the DNA TGTGCCAGCAGCGTAGCTAGCGGGGACTACGAGCAGTACTTC.

In this sample, this clone turned up a few times. The rearrangement joins TRBV2 to TRBJ1-2, with D possibly matching TRBD1 (5 bases). Germline V gene data show CDR1 as SNHLY and CDR2 as FYNNEI. CDR3 length: 11 residues. V lost 3 bases and J 6 bases, leaving 5 bases between the germline ends. The CDR3 here is CASSDRDGYTF. In DNA form, the CDR3 reads TGTGCCAGCAGTGACAGGGATGGCTACACCTTC. The variable domain in full, with the rest retrieved from reference TRBV2 and TRBJ1-2, is EPEVTQTPSHQVTQMGQEVILRCVPISNHLYFYWYRQILGQKVEFLVSFYNNEISEKSEIFDDQFSVERPDGSNFTLKIRSTKLEDSAMYFCASSDRDGYTFGSGTRLTVV.

The rearrangement joins TRBV18 to TRBJ2-7; possible D gene TRBD2, 6 bases. From germline, CDR1 is KGHSH and CDR2 LQKENI. Trimming left V 2 bases short and J 6 bases short, with 17 bases between. The CDR3 is made up of 15 amino acids. Written as DNA, the CDR3 is TGTGCCAGCTCACCAGGGGGACTCCGGGGCCGCGAGCAGTACTTC. Amino acid sequence: CASSPGGLRGREQYF.

The V and J genes are TRBV30 and TRBJ1-1; weak D call: TRBD1 (6 bases). Trimming left V 0 bases short and J 3 bases short, with 26 bases between. The length of the CDR3 is 19 residues. The germline V gene has CDR1 GTSNPN and CDR2 SVGIG (reference sequence). The CDR3 DNA reads TGTGCCTGGAGTGTACTCGGTCGGGACATACGGAAGGGGGACACTGAAGCTTTCTTT. This gives the protein CAWSVLGRDIRKGDTEAFF.

The chain recombines TRBV4-3 with TRBJ1-2; weak D call: TRBD1 (6 bases). Germline V gene data show CDR1 as LGHNA and CDR2 as YSLEER. With 4 bases removed from V and 3 bases from J, the gap between germline ends came to 18 bases. This CDR3 contains 16 residues. The CDR3 loop is CASSPGGIQSYYGYTF. For the CDR3, the DNA is TGCGCCAGCAGCCCGGGGGGCATACAATCCTACTATGGCTACACCTTC.

V and J are TRBV6-1 and TRBJ1-1, with TRBD1 identical over 9 bases. This CDR3 contains 16 residues. In germline, CDR1 is MNHNS, CDR2 SASEGT. V was pared by 4 bases and J by 2 bases, with 8 bases of the junction left unmatched. CDR3 nucleotides: TGTGCCAGCAGTGTACGATTGGGACAGGGAAACACTGAAGCTTTCTTT. This sequence encodes CASSVRLGQGNTEAFF.

The chain links TRBV27 to TRBJ2-7, with D perhaps matching TRBD2 (5 bases). Germline V lookup: CDR1 MNHEY, CDR2 SMNVEV (reference sequence). Trimming took off 3 bases at V and 2 bases at J, with 8 bases between the two ends. The CDR3 totals 13 residues. CDR3 sequence reads: CASSFEGPYEQYF. In DNA form, the CDR3 reads TGTGCCAGCAGTTTTGAGGGTCCCTACGAGCAGTACTTC.

The rearrangement joins TRBV2 to TRBJ2-2; 11 bases fit TRBD2. The CDR3 runs 14 residues. V lost 8 bases and J lost 7; bases outside the gene matches: 6. Germline V lookup: CDR1 SNHLY, CDR2 FYNNEI. The CDR3 is CASGLAGGVGELFF. The CDR3, as DNA: TGTGCCAGCGGGCTAGCGGGGGGCGTCGGGGAGCTGTTTTTT.